The clone carrying this T cell receptor (beta chain) was seen repeatedly, ten times or more. This specimen belongs to a study of breast tumors, draining lymph nodes, adjacent tissues. TCRdb redid the calling of the multiplex PCR reads with MiXCR, one entry per CDR3 protein. The table records around 43,000 distinct CDR3 sequences, 20% to 25% of them present only once. Germline V gene sequence: CDR1 MNHNS, CDR2 SASEGT. V shed 0 bases and J shed 9 bases, with 13 bases lying between them. CDR3 length: 14 residues. This chain connects TRBV6-1 to TRBJ2-3, with D perhaps TRBD1 or TRBD2 (5 bases each). This TCR derives from a female donor with breast cancer. Some clones in this sample may be carry-over from other donors' samples. Sequencing was done on a sample of breast tumor tissue. The CDR3 region has the DNA TGTGCCAGCAGTGAAGCTGTCGGGGCGGCCACGCAGTATTTT. Translating it yields CASSEAVGAATQYF.